The clone carrying this T cell receptor (beta chain) was observed a handful of times. These data come from a study of human T cells and chemical hapten exposure. The overall study: Subjects had 2% DPC placed on about 2 cm by about 2 cm of upper inner arm skin for sensitization.

Time point noted: patch test 2, 6 weeks after DPC sensitization. This sample's treatment: therapeutic diphenylcyclopropenone sensitization with weekly scalp DPC. Authors' analysis steps: Samples contained a median of 95,638 TCRs, with a range of about 20,000 to 750,000. TCRdb independently ran MiXCR on the RACE reads; one entry per CDR3 protein. These V and J calls are TCRdb output, not the study's own analysis. The sample includes under 450,000 distinct CDR3 sequences, about 6% of them seen just once. The sequence was collected from a woman in her late teens or twenties with alopecia areata. Some clones in this sample may be carry-over from other donors' samples. Sequenced here: whole blood, sampled in connection with sensitization to the hapten diphenylcyclopropenone (DPC).

The CDR3: CASSPRGIDETQYF. The CDR3 DNA is TGTGCCAGCAGCCCCCGCGGTATCGACGAGACCCAGTACTTC. This chain joins TRBV6-5 and TRBJ2-5; D unresolved. CDR3 length: 14 residues. The V gene lost 6 bases and the J gene lost 5 bases, with 16 bases spanning the gap. CDR1 MNHEY and CDR2 SVGAGI come from the germline V gene.